The 31 T cell receptor beta chains reported below all come from one sample, sequenced in a study of cytomegalovirus exposure and HLA in healthy donors. The PCR contained 60 Vbeta and 13 Jbeta primers. Assay used: immunoSEQ multiplex PCR; TCRdb lists only in-frame clones, some missing. The top ten hold 9.5% to 13% of the sample, which has tens of thousands of clones, about 70% seen once. Sequencing was carried out using PBMCs. Source of these receptors: a woman in her 30s in good health and CMV-seronegative.

V is TRBV30 and J is TRBJ1-1; the D is unclear. The germline CDR1 and CDR2 sequences are GTSNPN and SVGIG (reference sequence). This CDR3 is 14 amino acids long. The V end was cut by 5 bases, the J end by 0 bases, with 13 bases between. CDR3 in amino acids: CAWRQRGLNTEAFF. The CDR3 nucleotides are TGTGCCTGGCGCCAAAGAGGGTTGAACACTGAAGCTTTCTTT.

The chain has TRBV12-5 and TRBJ2-5, with a possible D match to TRBD2 (6 bases). The V gene lost 1 base and the J gene lost 4 bases, with 10 bases spanning the gap. The length of the CDR3 is 14 residues. Germline CDR1 is LGHNT and CDR2 is FRNRAP. The CDR3: CASGLGDSRETQYF. CDR3 nucleotides: TGTGCTAGTGGTTTGGGGGACTCTAGAGAGACCCAGTACTTC.

The chain is built from TRBV15 and TRBJ2-7, with 7 bases matching TRBD1. The CDR3 is made up of 16 amino acids. Losses at the gene ends were 4 bases for V and 4 bases for J; bases not matched to a gene: 13. CDR1 and CDR2 from the germline V gene are LNHNV and YYDKDF (reference sequence). The CDR3 sequence is CATSTRSPGGRYEQYF. The CDR3 region has the DNA TGTGCCACCAGCACCAGGTCCCCAGGGGGACGGTACGAGCAGTACTTC.

The genes are TRBV27 and TRBJ2-7; no definite D call. Looked up from germline, CDR1 is MNHEY and CDR2 is SMNVEV (reference sequence). CDR3 size: 14 residues. The ends were cut back, 0 bases at V and 9 bases at J, with 15 bases in the middle. Here the CDR3 DNA reads TGTGCCAGCAGTTTATCGAGCCCTAGGTTCGGGCAGTACTTC. This gives the protein CASSLSSPRFGQYF.

In this sample, this clone turned up a few times. This chain joins TRBV19 and TRBJ1-1, with D maybe TRBD1 (5 bases). Trimming removed 5 bases at V and 4 bases at J, with 5 bases between. The CDR3 contains 11 residues. The germline CDR1 and CDR2 sequences are LNHDA and SQIVND (reference sequence). Here the CDR3 reads CASSQGTEAFF. In DNA form, the CDR3 reads TGTGCCAGTAGTCAGGGCACTGAAGCTTTCTTT.

The J gene is TRBJ2-2, the V gene TRBV2; 12 bases agree with TRBD1. CDR1 is SNHLY and CDR2 is FYNNEI in the germline V gene. This CDR3 is built from 16 residues. V dropped 7 bases and J dropped 6; count of bases not matched to a gene: 9. CDR3 DNA: TGTGCCAGCATTAACCCCGGGACAGGGGGCCCCGGGGAGCTGTTTTTT. Amino acids: CASINPGTGGPGELFF.

The chain joins TRBV18 to TRBJ1-1; no firm D call. Trimming stripped 7 bases from V and 1 base from J, with 13 bases between. The CDR3 runs to 14 residues. The germline CDR1 and CDR2 sequences are KGHSH and LQKENI. The CDR3 nucleotides read TGTGCCAGCTGTCCCTCGATCGGGAACACTGAAGCTTTCTTT. Protein sequence: CASCPSIGNTEAFF.

The chain carries TRBV6-5 and TRBJ1-2; D uncertain. The CDR3 consists of 15 residues. Germline assignment: CDR1 MNHEY and CDR2 SVGAGI. Trimming removed 0 bases at V and 2 bases at J, with 10 bases between. The CDR3 loop reads CASSYSINSNYGYTF. The CDR3 DNA is TGTGCCAGCAGTTACTCGATTAACAGCAACTATGGCTACACCTTC.

This rearrangement joins TRBV6-5 to TRBJ1-1, with TRBD1 matching 11 bases. V shed 5 bases, J shed 14 bases, and the junction held 10 bases outside the gene matches. Germline V gene lookup returns CDR1 MNHEY and CDR2 SVGAGI. This CDR3 has 13 residues. The DNA for the CDR3 is TGTGCCAGCAGTGCCTCACCGGACAGGGGGCAATTCTTT. Translating gives CASSASPDRGQFF.

The V call is TRBV5-1, the J call TRBJ1-3; the D is unclear. This CDR3 spans 14 amino acids. The V end was cut by 4 bases, the J end by 0 bases, with 8 bases between. Germline values: CDR1 SGHRS, CDR2 YFSETQ. The DNA of the CDR3 is TGCGCCAGCAGCCTAGAAGGCTCTGGAAACACCATATATTTT. Translated: CASSLEGSGNTIYF.

The gene calls are TRBV30 and TRBJ1-5; 7 positions match TRBD1. V shed 0 bases, J shed 4 bases, and the junction held 0 bases outside the gene matches. The germline CDR1 and CDR2 sequences are GTSNPN and SVGIG (reference sequence). The CDR3 length is 13 residues. DNA for the CDR3: TGTGCCTGGAGTGTACAGGGGAATCAGCCCCAGCATTTT. This gives the protein CAWSVQGNQPQHF. The full variable domain, completed using reference TRBV30 and TRBJ1-5, is SQTIHQWPATLVQPVGSPLSLECTVEGTSNPNLYWYRQAAGRGLQLLFYSVGIGQISSEVPQNLSASRPQDRQFILSSKKLLLSDSGFYLCAWSVQGNQPQHFGDGTRLSIL.

This chain's CDR3 is CASSQDWWGVSYNSPLHF. In DNA form, the CDR3 reads TGCGCCAGCAGCCAAGACTGGTGGGGGGTTTCCTATAATTCACCCCTCCACTTT. J is TRBJ1-6 and V is TRBV4-1, with a weak D call TRBD1 (5 bases). The CDR3 spans 18 residues. Germline values: CDR1 MGHRA, CDR2 YSYEKL. Trimming stripped 0 bases from V and 1 base from J, with 13 bases between.

This clone turned up a few times. The rearrangement links TRBV19 to TRBJ2-6; 7 bases align to TRBD1. CDR1 is LNHDA, CDR2 SQIVND, per germline (reference sequence). The length of the CDR3 is 17 residues. V was pared by 0 bases and J by 2 bases, with 4 bases of the junction left unmatched. CDR3 loop: CASSIDWQGAGANVLTF. The CDR3 DNA follows: TGTGCCAGTAGTATAGATTGGCAGGGGGCTGGGGCCAACGTCCTGACTTTC.

The CDR3 spells CASSHGTGEIYEQYF. The DNA of the CDR3 is TGCGCCAGCAGCCACGGGACAGGGGAGATCTACGAGCAGTACTTC. This rearrangement joins TRBV4-3 to TRBJ2-7; 10 bases map to TRBD1. Losses at the gene ends were 3 bases for V and 3 bases for J; bases not matched to a gene: 5. This CDR3 is 15 amino acids long. In germline, CDR1 is LGHNA, CDR2 YSLEER.

V gene TRBV29-1 combines with J gene TRBJ2-7; possible D gene TRBD1, 5 bases. The CDR3 has 13 residues. V was clipped by 3 bases and J by 3 bases, with 12 bases between them. CDR1 SQVTM and CDR2 ANQGSEA come from the germline V gene. The CDR3 sequence: CSVDNRTLYEQYF. The CDR3 DNA is TGCAGCGTTGATAACAGGACCCTCTACGAGCAGTACTTC.

The chain joins TRBV28 to TRBJ2-2, with 8 bases that match TRBD1. The V gene end was trimmed by 10 bases and the J gene end by 5 bases; junction bases not matched to a gene: 12. This CDR3 region has 15 residues. Germline V gives CDR1 MDHEN, CDR2 SYDVKM. The CDR3 region has the DNA TGTGCCATCCAGGGGGATACAGGGGGGACCGGGGAGCTGTTTTTT. The encoded protein is CAIQGDTGGTGELFF.

For this clone: It is likely a read error, because the conserved phenylalanine at the end of the CDR3 is missing. The limits of the CDR3 on the DNA are not certain, so only TCRdb's listed CDR3 is given. The chain links TRBV7-8 to TRBJ2-3; TRBD2 is the table's D call, not checked against the DNA. Germline V gene sequence: CDR1 SGHVS, CDR2 FQNEAQ. The CDR3 is made up of 9 amino acids, end residues included. CDR3 residues: CASSSRRVV.

This clone has a handful of counts. The chain recombines TRBV2 with TRBJ2-3; 8 bases agree with TRBD2. Germline V gene lookup returns CDR1 SNHLY and CDR2 FYNNEI. This CDR3 comprises 14 residues. Germline trimming cut 5 bases from V and 3 bases from J; bases unmatched to any gene: 4. CDR3 loop: CASSRASGTDTQYF. The DNA for the CDR3 is TGTGCCAGCAGTAGGGCTAGCGGGACAGATACGCAGTATTTT.

The genes are TRBV2 and TRBJ2-5; 9 bases map to TRBD2. The CDR3 totals 16 residues. Germline CDR1 is SNHLY and CDR2 is FYNNEI. J was trimmed by 1 base and V by 2 bases; bases with no gene match: 5. CDR3 DNA sequence: TGTGCCAGCAGTGAAATTAGCGGGGGTAGCCAAGAGACCCAGTACTTC. Its translation: CASSEISGGSQETQYF.

The rearrangement joins TRBV5-1 to TRBJ1-2, with 9 positions matching TRBD1. The V and J ends lost 1 base and 8 bases, in that order; junction bases with no gene match: 12. The germline V gene has CDR1 SGHRS and CDR2 YFSETQ. CDR3 size: 16 residues. The DNA for the CDR3 is TGCGCCAGCAGCTTGCCTGAGACTACAGGGGGCGGGGGCTACACCTTC. Translated, it gives CASSLPETTGGGGYTF.

The chain couples TRBV7-6 to TRBJ2-1; 8 bases are shared with TRBD1. This CDR3 comprises 14 residues. The V gene end was trimmed by 4 bases and the J gene end by 8 bases; junction bases not matched to a gene: 7. The germline gives CDR1 SGHVS, CDR2 FNYEAQ. The CDR3 sequence: CASSSTGTGHEQFF. DNA for the CDR3: TGTGCCAGCAGCTCGACCGGGACAGGCCATGAGCAGTTCTTC.

This clone was counted between two and nine times. The V and J genes are TRBV7-3 and TRBJ1-1, with 7 bases matching TRBD1. Losses at the gene ends were 3 bases for V and 4 bases for J; bases not matched to a gene: 2. The CDR3 covers 13 residues. Germline values: CDR1 SGHTA, CDR2 FQGTGA. The CDR3: CASSFAGGTEAFF. CDR3 nucleotide sequence: TGTGCCAGCAGCTTTGCAGGGGGCACTGAAGCTTTCTTT.

Comments on this clone: The CDR3 carries no conserved terminal phenylalanine or tryptophan, so it likely arises from a read error. Because the CDR3's place on the DNA is in doubt, the DNA is left out and the CDR3 is given as listed by TCRdb. The V gene is TRBV19, the J gene TRBJ1-2; the listed D gene, TRBD1, was not tested against the DNA. Germline values: CDR1 LNHDA, CDR2 SQIVND (reference sequence). The CDR3 has 13 residues if both end residues are counted. CDR3 in amino acids: CASSRSIRYGYTV.

The chain links TRBV30 to TRBJ1-2; D is possibly TRBD1 (5 bases). The CDR3 runs 13 residues. Between the trimmed V and J ends, which lost 8 bases and 6 bases, there was a span of 19 bases. CDR1 and CDR2 (germline): GTSNPN, SVGIG (reference sequence). The CDR3, as DNA: TGTGCCCGCGAGAAGGGGATTGGGAATGGCTACACCTTC. Its translation: CAREKGIGNGYTF.

The rearrangement uses TRBV4-3 and TRBJ2-5; D perhaps matches TRBD2 (7 bases). The CDR3 spans 13 residues. Germline CDR1 is LGHNA and CDR2 is YSLEER. Trimming removed 4 bases at V and 5 bases at J, with 11 bases between. The CDR3 spells CASSPSGGETQYF. The CDR3 DNA reads TGCGCCAGCAGCCCGTCGGGGGGCGAGACCCAGTACTTC.

The chain recombines TRBV5-4 with TRBJ2-5; 7 bases fit TRBD2. CDR3 length equals 14 residues. The J segment lost 2 bases and the V segment lost 2 bases, leaving 3 bases of the junction unmatched. Germline V gives CDR1 SGHNT, CDR2 YYREEE (reference sequence). CDR3 sequence: CASSFTGGQETQYF. The CDR3 DNA sequence: TGTGCCAGCAGCTTTACCGGGGGGCAAGAGACCCAGTACTTC.

This chain uses TRBV7-9 with TRBJ2-1; the match to TRBD2 covers 7 bases. This CDR3 has 15 residues. The germline V gene has CDR1 SEHNR and CDR2 FQNEAQ (reference sequence). Trimming at V came to 1 base and at J to 6 bases, leaving 6 bases not matched to a gene. The CDR3 protein is CASSLEAGSSNEQFF. The CDR3, as DNA: TGTGCCAGCAGCTTAGAAGCGGGGAGTAGCAATGAGCAGTTCTTC.

This clone was seen more than once but under ten times. The chain carries TRBV7-3 and TRBJ2-3, with 12 bases fitting TRBD1. The CDR3 loop spans 16 amino acids. The germline gives CDR1 SGHTA, CDR2 FQGTGA. The trim removed 4 bases at V and 2 bases at J, leaving 4 bases unmatched. The CDR3 sequence: CASSSGQGAATDTQYF. Written as DNA, the CDR3 is TGTGCCAGCAGCTCGGGACAGGGGGCCGCCACAGATACGCAGTATTTT.

The chain employs TRBV9 and TRBJ1-1; 9 positions agree with TRBD1. The CDR3 is 13 residues long. J gave up 6 bases and V 7 bases, and 7 bases lay outside the gene matches. CDR1 is SGDLS and CDR2 is YYNGEE in the germline V gene. The CDR3 coding sequence is TGTGCCAGCTCCCGGGACAGGGAGGCTGAAGCTTTCTTT. This gives the protein CASSRDREAEAFF.

The chain is built from TRBV30 and TRBJ2-7; maybe TRBD2 (5 bases). The germline V and J ends were trimmed by 5 bases and 0 bases, with 14 bases remaining between them. This CDR3 spans 14 amino acids. The germline V gene has CDR1 GTSNPN and CDR2 SVGIG (reference sequence). The CDR3: CAWELAESSYEQYF. DNA for the CDR3: TGTGCCTGGGAGCTAGCCGAAAGCTCCTACGAGCAGTACTTC.

The V call is TRBV4-2, the J call TRBJ2-1; 7 bases fit TRBD1. J was trimmed by 3 bases and V by 1 base; bases with no gene match: 0. This CDR3 is 14 amino acids long. Germline V gene data show CDR1 as LGHNA and CDR2 as YNFKEQ. CDR3 residues: CASSQGTGYNEQFF. CDR3 DNA: TGTGCCAGCAGCCAAGGGACAGGCTACAATGAGCAGTTCTTC.